What follows is one T cell receptor beta chain and its context. Its antigen has not been determined. No much larger clonotype is one base removed from it; base qualities were not supplied. Healthy HIV-negative adults with no recently reported acute infections or vaccinations were included as donors. All donors were Caucasian adults living in Nashville, Tennessee, USA. CD4+ T cells were enriched by magnetic negative selection, after which naive cells were positively selected on CD45RA and the negative fraction was taken as the memory subset. Blood was collected by leukapheresis, and PBMCs were isolated by Ficoll-Histopaque density gradient centrifugation and then cryopreserved in liquid nitrogen vapor phase. Analytical flow cytometry was used to check the purity and quantity of each magnetically sorted T cell population. Genomic DNA was isolated from every sorted fraction and measured by UV absorbance on a Nanodrop 2000c.

The CDR3 contains 14 residues, cysteine and phenylalanine counted. Just the 42-base CDR3 DNA is kept, in frame starting at base 1. V loses 5 bases at its end and J loses 4 bases; junction bases beyond the gene matches: 7. The CDR1 and CDR2 encoded by the germline V gene are SGHNT and YENEEA. These data come from a study of shared clonotypes between healthy human individuals (dated by TCRdb to 2020 to 2022). With regard to the full study: Three men and a couple of women, aged 18 to 49 years, made up the cohort. To estimate repertoire size and how much clonotype sharing occurs between individuals, the study deeply sequenced the blood TCR repertoires of a handful of healthy adults. Leukapheresis yielded between about 0.9 and 9 billion PBMCs per donor. For each donor, three plates each were used for CD4 naive and CD4 memory, two plates were used for CD8 naive, and one plate was used for CD8 memory. Libraries were prepared and TCR repertoires were sequenced by different laboratories using diverse techniques, in order to increase sequencing depth and limit assay-specific biases. Results the study describes overall, beyond this receptor: Sharing across a handful of donors was observed for approximately 5% of naive CD4, under 4% of naive CD8, 2% to 2.5% of memory CD4, and less than 0.45% of memory CD8 clonotypes. Pairwise subsampling indicated that sequencing depth was expected to affect the degree of clonotype sharing among donors. Only blood was sampled, and tissue TCR repertoires likely differ from those in blood. Clonotypes shared by all four sorted-subset donors showed higher generation probabilities than non-shared clonotypes. Naive subsets generally had larger estimated clonotype richness than memory subsets did. Because the study included only a small number of donors, the genetic and exposure-history diversity represented was limited. Even with the large sequencing depth, rarefaction of the sorted-subset datasets indicated that sequencing was incomplete.

TCR CDR3 regions were amplified from genomic DNA by multiplex PCR using the deep immunoSEQ assay. Extracted genomic DNA from each cell subset was distributed evenly across all wells of several immunoSEQ 96-well plates, and each plate was treated as a replicate. For sorted subsets, each replicate PCR was loaded with roughly 0.2 ug genomic DNA, equivalent to 30,000 or so T cell genomes. The purified libraries were quantified using a Qubit 3.0 fluorometer, sized with a Bioanalyzer 2100, and then quantified again using the KAPA Library Quantification kit. A separate single-read 150-cycle Illumina NextSeq 550 flow cell was used to sequence each immunoSEQ 96-well plate. The source study handled its data this way. The immunoSEQ output contained only junctional sequences without quality scores, so filtering could not match that applied to full-length reads. Sequences were annotated with PyIR, a Python wrapper for IgBLAST v1.9, using IMGT germline references to assign V/J genes and CDR3. Reads with weak V/J assignments (E-value above 1e-6), missing CDR3, stop codons, out-of-frame junctions, or ambiguous translated residues were removed. A V3J clonotype was defined by an identical inferred V gene, J gene, and CDR3 amino acid sequence. Percentage overlap between repertoires was computed as shared unique clonotypes divided by the size of the smaller repertoire. RTK rarefaction, the Chao1 estimator, and Recon v2.1 estimates of unobserved clonotypes were used to assess repertoire richness. For all TCRbeta clonotypes obtained by the gDNA method from four donors, generation probabilities were computed with OLGA. TCRdb carries this immuneACCESS record with in-frame sequences only. Its versions omit some clonotypes, under half of them owing to an unresolved V gene in the studies checked, with the rest unexplained. V and J calls and clone size come straight from that table; D and trimming were deduced from the DNA. For this sample there are approximately 1.5 million clones; 98% appear just once. 0.4% to 0.55% of the sample comes from the top ten.

The clonotype was recovered from a man aged 25-45 years in good health. The chain is made from TRBV11-3 and TRBJ2-7, with 8 central nucleotides matching TRBD1. The source material was naive CD4+ T cells sorted from blood. The sample's cell subset or site label is to be understood as: CD45RA+ positively selected. The CDR3 reads as follows: CASSNPGGEYEQYF. Here is the DNA: TGTGCCAGCAGCAACCCAGGGGGCGAATACGAGCAGTACTTC.